This T cell receptor beta chain was documented in a study of T-cell memory formation after mild COVID-19 (dated by TCRdb to about 2021). Study-wide context: TCR sequence clusters from the two donors were largely donor specific. T-cell clones expanding and contracting after mild COVID-19 in two donors were tracked by longitudinal TCRalpha and TCRbeta repertoire sequencing. Two young, previously healthy adult volunteers, one female and one male, were included in the cohort. Results and caveats for the whole study, not just this receptor: Contracting CD4+ clones were located mainly in the CM and EM memory subsets, whereas CD8+ clones were found to be enriched in EMRA. Some responding clones were detected in pre-infection memory, suggesting pre-existing cross-reactive memory T cells joined the SARS-CoV-2 response. From day 15 to 85, contracting clones showed balanced CD4/CD8 phenotypes, whereas a second wave of clones that expanded from day 15 to 37 leaned towards CD4+. The second-wave clones that peaked on day 37 were not confirmed to be SARS-CoV-2 specific. The study covered only a couple of mild cases, and larger cohorts including severe cases with pre-infection samples were considered necessary.

The germline ends are 10 bases apart after V is trimmed by 1 base and J by 4 bases. The cysteine opens and the phenylalanine closes a CDR3 of 14 amino acids. Only the CDR3 DNA is retained, 42 bases long and in frame from the first base. CDR1 and CDR2, per the germline V gene (reference sequence), are LGHDT and YNNKEL. Concerning this clonotype itself: The specificity of this receptor is unknown. Base qualities are not provided; no much larger clone lies one nucleotide away.

PBMCs were isolated by Ficoll-Paque density gradient centrifugation. Sequenced using an Illumina NovaSeq 6000. TCRalpha and TCRbeta cDNA libraries were constructed by 5'RACE with constant-segment primers, with sample barcodes and unique molecular identifiers being introduced. RNA was extracted from every sample with Trizol reagent. The libraries were amplified in two PCR steps, and the second step added a second sample barcode and Illumina TruSeq adapters. Sequencing of the libraries was done on an Illumina NovaSeq, producing 2 x 150 bp paired-end reads. The original methods were these. With migec v1.2.7, reads were demultiplexed and then collapsed into UMI-guided consensus sequences. Using mixcr v2.1.11, UMI consensuses were aligned to TRA and TRB V and J templates and then assembled into clonotypes. A clonotype was counted as expanded or contracted only if both edgeR and NoisET called the change significant, with noise models trained on biological replicates. edgeR calls used a false discovery rate-adjusted p below 0.01 and a log2 fold-change threshold of 1. PCA with hierarchical clustering of max-normalized trajectories of the 1000 most abundant clonotypes was used as exploratory dynamics analysis. Each responding clone was given a CD4 or CD8 phenotype based on the CD4+ and CD8+ repertoires, which had been sequenced separately. TCRdb reprocessing: public reads trimmed at Q25 with fastp, clones called with MiXCR, in-frame beta chains kept. Here each entry gathers all rows of one CDR3 protein and keeps the most common genes and DNA. TCRdb, not the original authors, processed these V and J calls. The sample contains hundreds of thousands of distinct CDR3 sequences, 25% to 30% of them found a single time. About 13% of the sample goes to the ten largest clones.

Sequencing used PBMCs or a T cell subset sorted from them (not recorded which). The rearrangement combines TRBV3-1 with TRBJ1-1; the D gene assignment is ambiguous. The sequence derives from an adult woman who had mild COVID-19 (a few samples of this study predate the infection). The sample titles of this study are shuffled in the database, so cell type and time point are left out; the donor was told from shared clones. DNA sequence: TGTGCCAGCAGCCAAGGGGAGGTGGGCACTGAAGCTTTCTTT. This is translated as CASSQGEVGTEAFF.